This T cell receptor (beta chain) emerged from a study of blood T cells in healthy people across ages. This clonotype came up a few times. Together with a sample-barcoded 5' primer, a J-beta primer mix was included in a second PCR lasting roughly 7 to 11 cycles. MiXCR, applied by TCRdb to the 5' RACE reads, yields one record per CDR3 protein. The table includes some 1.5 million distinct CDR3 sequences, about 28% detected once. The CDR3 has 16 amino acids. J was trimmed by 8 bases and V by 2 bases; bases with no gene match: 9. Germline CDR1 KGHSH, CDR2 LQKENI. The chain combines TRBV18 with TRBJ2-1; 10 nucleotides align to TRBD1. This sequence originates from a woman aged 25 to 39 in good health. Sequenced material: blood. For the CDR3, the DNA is TGTGCCAGCTCACCATCTGTAGGGACAGGGGTCGATGAGCAGTTCTTC. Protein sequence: CASSPSVGTGVDEQFF.